Sequencing of this T cell receptor beta chain was carried out in a study of cytomegalovirus exposure and HLA in healthy donors. From germline, CDR1 is MNHEY and CDR2 SMNVEV (reference sequence). The CDR3 is made up of 14 amino acids. Trimming cost V 5 bases and J 4 bases, with 12 bases left between them. General study results and limits: As a later analysis showed, a missense DCLRE1C variant was linked to trimming of TCR beta V- and J-genes.

In the case of this clone: Its antigen is currently unknown.

The PCR used 60 Vbeta and 13 Jbeta primers. Method: immunoSEQ multiplex PCR; TCRdb's copy keeps in-frame clones and lacks some. The table shows around 200,000 clones, with around 88% occurring only once. This clonotype was obtained from a woman aged 18 to 35 in good health and CMV-seronegative. The sequenced sample was PBMCs. The V gene is TRBV27, the J gene TRBJ2-1; possibly TRBD1 for D (5 bases). Here the CDR3 DNA reads TGTGCCAGCAGTGCGACAGTGACTTACAATGAGCAGTTCTTC. Amino acids: CASSATVTYNEQFF.